This T cell receptor (beta chain) is from a study of Graves' ophthalmopathy and Graves' hyperthyroidism. About the research overall: Stable hyperthyroid donors showed no ophthalmopathy during 18 months follow-up.

The V gene lost 1 base and the J gene lost 5 bases, with 14 bases spanning the gap. Germline values: CDR1 DFQATT, CDR2 SNEGSKA (reference sequence). The CDR3 totals 14 residues. Included hyperthyroidism patients were aged 18 to 65 and newly diagnosed (under 2 months' duration). Other autoimmune disease, uncontrolled infection, pregnancy and lactation led to exclusion. RNA transcripts were the source from which TCR beta CDR3 regions were amplified. A first-round RT-PCR used HTBI primers, followed by a second-round multiplex PCR. Via MiXCR, TCRdb re-called the multiplex PCR reads, giving one row per CDR3 protein. The table includes about 590,000 distinct CDR3 sequences, 35% to 40% detected once.

The sequencing input was peripheral blood or thyroid tissue (not recorded which). The chain employs TRBV20-1 and TRBJ1-1, with a tentative D call TRBD1 (5 bases). The clonotype comes from an adult man with Graves' hyperthyroidism. As DNA, the CDR3 is TGCAGTGCTAGAGCCGGGACGGGGGAGACTGAAGCTTTCTTT. Translating gives CSARAGTGETEAFF.